The clone carrying this TCR beta chain was found many times. Researchers prepared the TCRbeta library using unique molecular identifiers, the study reports. TCRdb reanalysed the PCR reads using MiXCR and keeps one entry per CDR3 protein. The table shows 200,000 to 250,000 distinct CDR3 sequences, with 9% to 10% occurring only once. These data are taken from a study of T-cell reconstitution after alpha-beta-depleted transplantation in children. The clonotype comes from a human donor who donated a stem cell graft to a child with SCID. The source was PBMCs from the stem cell graft donor, collected from the stem cell graft.

The CDR3 loop is CASSHGTLPLPAYF. The CDR3 DNA is TGTGCCAGCAGCCATGGGACCCTACCACTCCCGGCGTATTTT. The chain recombines TRBV14 with TRBJ2-3; either TRBD1 or TRBD2 may fit D (5 bases each). The CDR3 extends over 14 amino acids. Deletions cut 3 bases from V and 14 bases from J, with 21 bases between. Germline V gene lookup returns CDR1 SGHDN and CDR2 FVKESK.